Presented here are 32 T cell receptor beta chains from one specimen sequenced in a study of blood T cell repertoires in COVID-19. The repertoire was sequenced with immunoSEQ multiplex PCR; TCRdb's copy has only in-frame clones and lacks some. The table records some 140,000 clones, around 78% of them present only once. The sample taken for sequencing was peripheral blood. These receptors were obtained from an elderly man with acute or convalescent COVID-19.

The chain carries TRBV18 and TRBJ2-7, with a tentative D call TRBD2 (5 bases). V dropped 3 bases and J dropped 2 bases, with 14 bases sitting between them. Germline loops: CDR1 KGHSH, CDR2 LQKENI. The CDR3 covers 15 residues. DNA of the CDR3: TGTGCCAGCTCACCGTCACTGGAGGCAGCCTACGAGCAGTACGTC. Translation gives CASSPSLEAAYEQYV.

The gene calls are TRBV29-1 and TRBJ1-2, with D possibly being TRBD1 (6 bases). V gave up 6 bases and J gave up 6 bases, with 14 bases separating them. Germline V CDR1 and CDR2: SQVTM, ANQGSEA. CDR3 length: 12 residues. CDR3 region: CSVGGQQNGYTF. CDR3 DNA: TGCAGCGTCGGTGGACAGCAAAATGGCTACACCTTC.

The V and J genes are TRBV3-1 (or the pseudogene TRBV3-2) and TRBJ1-2, with TRBD1 as a possible D gene (6 bases). Per the germline V gene, CDR1 is LGHDT and CDR2 is YNNKEL (reference sequence). Trimming removed 4 bases from V and 2 bases from J, with 14 bases in between. The CDR3 spans 15 residues. The CDR3 nucleotides are TGTGCCAGCAGCCTATCGACAGGCGACAACTATGGCTACACCTTC. It encodes CASSLSTGDNYGYTF.

The rearrangement uses TRBV11-3 and TRBJ2-7; 8 nucleotides line up with TRBD1. CDR3 length: 13 amino acids. The trim removed 5 bases at V and 6 bases at J, leaving 6 bases unmatched. In germline, CDR1 is SGHNT, CDR2 YENEEA. This CDR3 is CASSRQGRPEQYF. As DNA, the CDR3 is TGTGCCAGCAGCCGACAGGGGAGGCCCGAGCAGTACTTC.

The rearrangement joins TRBV6-4 to TRBJ2-2, with TRBD1 matching 9 bases. The length of the CDR3 is 17 residues. Germline CDR1 reads MRHNA; CDR2 reads SNTAGT. V lost 6 bases to trimming and J lost 1 base; unmatched junction nucleotides: 9. Here the CDR3 reads CASSPLGQGMNTGELFF. DNA of the CDR3: TGTGCCAGCAGCCCACTCGGACAGGGGATGAACACCGGGGAGCTGTTTTTT.

This chain links TRBV20-1 with TRBJ2-5; 8 positions match TRBD2. The CDR3 has 11 residues. J gave up 7 bases and V 4 bases, and 2 bases lay outside the gene matches. CDR1 DFQATT and CDR2 SNEGSKA come from the germline V gene (reference sequence). The CDR3 region has the DNA TGCAGTGCTAACCGGGAGGGGACCCAGTACTTC. Its translation is CSANREGTQYF.

The chain has TRBV11-3 and TRBJ2-5; TRBD2 might be the D (6 bases). This CDR3 is built from 14 residues. Trimming removed 4 bases at V and 7 bases at J, with 16 bases between. Germline V CDR1 and CDR2: SGHNT, YENEEA. The CDR3 coding sequence is TGTGCCAGCAGCTCCCGGTCGGGGGAGCGGACCCAGTACTTC. Protein: CASSSRSGERTQYF.

The rearrangement links TRBV7-9 to TRBJ1-6; D might be TRBD1 (6 bases). The V gene lost 1 base and the J gene lost 0 bases, with 13 bases spanning the gap. The CDR3 runs 18 residues. Per the germline V gene, CDR1 is SEHNR and CDR2 is FQNEAQ (reference sequence). CDR3 residues: CASSLESGGLSYNSPLHF. For the CDR3, the DNA is TGTGCCAGCAGCTTAGAAAGTGGGGGCCTCTCCTATAATTCACCCCTCCACTTT. The entire variable domain, with the rest obtained from reference TRBV7-9 and TRBJ1-6, is as follows: DTGVSQNPRHKITKRGQNVTFRCDPISEHNRLYWYRQTLGQGPEFLTYFQNEAQLEKSRLLSDRFSAERPKGSFSTLEIQRTEQGDSAMYLCASSLESGGLSYNSPLHFGNGTRLTVT.

The CDR3 is CASSPVAEAFF. The DNA for the CDR3 is TGTGCCAGCAGCCCCGTCGCTGAAGCTTTCTTT. The rearrangement links TRBV11-3 to TRBJ1-1; D unresolved. Trimming removed 5 bases from V and 6 bases from J, with 7 bases in between. The germline V gene encodes CDR1 SGHNT and CDR2 YENEEA. The CDR3 loop spans 11 amino acids.

The chain couples TRBV5-1 to TRBJ2-1, with D possibly matching TRBD2 (6 bases). The CDR3 covers 15 residues. CDR1 is SGHRS and CDR2 is YFSETQ in the germline V gene. V lost 3 bases and J 0 bases, leaving 10 bases between the germline ends. CDR3 sequence reads: CASSSGRSSYNEQFF. CDR3 DNA sequence: TGCGCCAGCAGCTCGGGGAGGAGCTCCTACAATGAGCAGTTCTTC.

The chain joins TRBV7-9 to TRBJ2-7; TRBD2 matches 12 bases. The germline V gene encodes CDR1 SEHNR and CDR2 FQNEAQ (reference sequence). The CDR3 has 15 amino acids. V shed 5 bases, J shed 4 bases, and the junction held 6 bases outside the gene matches. The CDR3 here is CASSPLAGGSYEQYV. CDR3 nucleotide sequence: TGTGCCAGCAGCCCACTAGCGGGGGGATCATACGAGCAGTACGTC.

The chain has TRBV18 and TRBJ2-1; 11 nucleotides line up with TRBD1. Germline V gene data show CDR1 as KGHSH and CDR2 as LQKENI. The CDR3 has 18 residues. The trim removed 0 bases at V and 4 bases at J, leaving 8 bases unmatched. This CDR3 is CASSPPNAGTGGYNEQFF. The CDR3 coding sequence is TGTGCCAGCTCACCACCGAACGCCGGGACAGGGGGTTACAATGAGCAGTTCTTC. The variable domain in full, with the rest retrieved from reference TRBV18 and TRBJ2-1, is NAGVMQNPRHLVRRRGQEARLRCSPMKGHSHVYWYRQLPEEGLKFMVYLQKENIIDESGMPKERFSAEFPKEGPSILRIQQVVRGDSAAYFCASSPPNAGTGGYNEQFFGPGTRLTVL.

The chain recombines TRBV9 with TRBJ2-5; 8 bases are a match to TRBD1. J was trimmed by 5 bases and V by 0 bases; bases with no gene match: 9. This CDR3 region has 16 residues. CDR1 and CDR2 from the germline V gene are SGDLS and YYNGEE. DNA of the CDR3: TGTGCCAGCAGCGTAGGCGGCAGGACAGGGTCGGAGACCCAGTACTTC. It encodes CASSVGGRTGSETQYF. The full variable domain, completed using reference TRBV9 and TRBJ2-5, is DSGVTQTPKHLITATGQRVTLRCSPRSGDLSVYWYQQSLDQGLQFLIQYYNGEERAKGNILERFSAQQFPDLHSELNLSSLELGDSALYFCASSVGGRTGSETQYFGPGTRLLVL.

The V call is TRBV7-2, the J call TRBJ1-3, with 9 bases that match TRBD1. The CDR3 consists of 15 residues. V dropped 3 bases and J dropped 4; count of bases not matched to a gene: 4. CDR1 and CDR2 (germline): SGHTA, FQGNSA. The CDR3 DNA is TGTGCCAGCAGCTTTGCGGGACAGGGAGGAAACACCATATATTTT. Translation gives CASSFAGQGGNTIYF.

J is TRBJ1-2 and V is TRBV10-2, with 7 positions matching TRBD1. The CDR3 spans 13 residues. Germline CDR1 is WSHSY and CDR2 is SAAADI. J was trimmed by 6 bases and V by 6 bases; bases with no gene match: 7. The CDR3 sequence is CASSSQGFDGYTF. CDR3 DNA: TGCGCCAGCAGCTCACAGGGGTTTGATGGCTACACCTTC.

CDR3 nucleotide sequence: TGTGCCAGTACCGACCCTAGCGGGGGCTACAATGAGCAGTTCTTC. This gives the protein CASTDPSGGYNEQFF. This chain joins TRBV19 and TRBJ2-1; TRBD2 matches at 10 bases. Trimming took 7 bases from V and 3 from J; bases not matched to a gene: 6. The CDR3 totals 15 residues. Germline V gene sequence: CDR1 LNHDA, CDR2 SQIVND (reference sequence).

This chain links TRBV7-2 with TRBJ2-1; tentative D call: TRBD2 (5 bases). Germline V lookup: CDR1 SGHTA, CDR2 FQGNSA. V was clipped by 5 bases and J by 9 bases, with 14 bases between them. The CDR3 extends over 13 amino acids. The CDR3 protein is CASSPPTGIEQFF. CDR3 in DNA: TGTGCCAGCAGCCCTCCTACGGGGATTGAGCAGTTCTTC.

As for this clone: Other DNA variants within this sample encode the same CDR3. The genes are TRBV7-2 and TRBJ2-2; D is perhaps TRBD2 (6 bases). This CDR3 spans 13 amino acids. Trimming shortened V by 5 bases and J by 6 bases, and 10 bases separated the two germline ends. Per the germline V gene, CDR1 is SGHTA and CDR2 is FQGNSA. CDR3 in DNA: TGTGCCAGCAGCCGCCCGGGGGCCGGGGAGCTGTTTTTT. Translating it yields CASSRPGAGELFF.

This sequence joins TRBV6-5 and TRBJ1-1, with TRBD1 matching 8 bases. Germline V lookup: CDR1 MNHEY, CDR2 SVGAGI. The CDR3 has 13 residues. V was clipped by 7 bases and J by 5 bases; unmatched bases: 6. CDR3 loop: CASKYRGWTEAFF. As DNA, the CDR3 is TGTGCCAGCAAATACAGGGGGTGGACTGAAGCTTTCTTT.

V gene TRBV2 combines with J gene TRBJ2-1, with 13 bases lining up with TRBD2. Germline assignment: CDR1 SNHLY and CDR2 FYNNEI. J lost 6 bases, V lost 4 bases, and 6 bases had no gene match. The CDR3 covers 16 residues. Here the CDR3 reads CASSAQGLAGSNEQFF. The DNA of the CDR3 is TGTGCCAGCAGTGCCCAGGGACTAGCGGGGTCCAATGAGCAGTTCTTC.

DNA of the CDR3: TGTGCCAGCAGTTGGAATCCGGGACAAGAGACCCAGTACTTC. It codes for CASSWNPGQETQYF. This rearrangement joins TRBV6-5 to TRBJ2-5; maybe TRBD2 (5 bases). V dropped 4 bases and J dropped 2 bases, with 11 bases sitting between them. The length of the CDR3 is 14 residues. Germline CDR1 is MNHEY and CDR2 is SVGAGI.

The rearrangement links TRBV7-2 to TRBJ1-2, with 8 bases fitting TRBD1. The germline CDR1 and CDR2 sequences are SGHTA and FQGNSA. The CDR3 runs 13 residues. V trimming: 2 bases; J trimming: 4 bases; junction bases outside the gene matches: 0. CDR3 region: CASSLQGAYGYTF. For the CDR3, the DNA is TGTGCCAGCAGCTTACAGGGGGCCTATGGCTACACCTTC. Complete variable domain (other parts from reference TRBV7-2 and TRBJ1-2): GAGVSQSPSNKVTEKGKDVELRCDPISGHTALYWYRQSLGQGLEFLIYFQGNSAPDKSGLPSDRFSAERTGGSVSTLTIQRTQQEDSAVYLCASSLQGAYGYTFGSGTRLTVV.

The V and J genes are TRBV4-1 and TRBJ2-4; the match to TRBD1 covers 8 bases. This CDR3 spans 14 amino acids. V dropped 4 bases and J dropped 7; count of bases not matched to a gene: 6. Germline CDR1 MGHRA, CDR2 YSYEKL. CDR3 protein: CASSPDRDRNIQYF. The CDR3 bases are TGCGCCAGCAGCCCGGACCGGGACAGGAACATTCAGTACTTC.

The chain recombines TRBV11-3 with TRBJ2-5; D is unclear. V lost 3 bases, J lost 9 bases, and 11 bases lay in between. The V gene's germline CDR1 is SGHNT and CDR2 YENEEA. The CDR3 loop spans 12 amino acids. CDR3 bases: TGTGCCAGCAGCTTTAGTCTGCCACCCCAGTACTTC. This sequence encodes CASSFSLPPQYF.

This rearrangement joins TRBV6-6 to TRBJ2-6; 14 bases are shared with TRBD2. The V gene end was trimmed by 5 bases and the J gene end by 2 bases; junction bases not matched to a gene: 8. CDR3 size: 19 residues. Germline V gene sequence: CDR1 MNHNY, CDR2 SVGAGI (reference sequence). As DNA, the CDR3 is TGTGCCAGCAGTCCCGGACTAGCGGGGGGCCTGGCTGGGGCCAACGTCCTGACTTTC. Its translation: CASSPGLAGGLAGANVLTF.

The chain links TRBV7-3 to TRBJ2-3; D is perhaps TRBD1 (5 bases). The ends were cut back, 5 bases at V and 0 bases at J, with 12 bases in the middle. The CDR3 covers 15 residues. Germline CDR1 and CDR2: SGHTA and FQGTGA. CDR3 in amino acids: CASSQGVSSTDTQYF. In nucleotides, the CDR3 is TGTGCCAGCAGCCAAGGGGTCTCTAGCACAGATACGCAGTATTTT.

The chain employs TRBV5-6 and TRBJ2-5, with TRBD1 matching over 9 bases. Looked up from germline, CDR1 is SGHDT and CDR2 is YYEEEE. CDR3 length equals 13 residues. The V segment lost 4 bases and the J segment 12 bases; nucleotides outside the gene matches: 10. For the CDR3, the DNA is TGTGCCAGCAGCATACCCGGGACAGGGAATAAGTACTTC. It translates to CASSIPGTGNKYF.

The V gene is TRBV7-2, the J gene TRBJ1-6, with TRBD1 as a possible D gene (5 bases). The CDR3 length is 15 residues. V lost 1 base, J lost 7 bases, and 11 bases lay in between. Germline V gene sequence: CDR1 SGHTA, CDR2 FQGNSA. CDR3 loop: CASSLEGARNSPLHF. The CDR3 DNA reads TGTGCCAGCAGCTTAGAAGGGGCCCGCAATTCACCCCTCCACTTT.

This chain connects TRBV7-9 to TRBJ1-5; 8 bases agree with TRBD1. The ends lost 2 bases at V and 0 bases at J; junction bases unmatched: 3. This CDR3 region has 16 residues. Germline assignment: CDR1 SEHNR and CDR2 FQNEAQ (reference sequence). The CDR3 DNA is TGTGCCAGCAGCTTACTCACAGGGGGTAGCAATCAGCCCCAGCATTTT. The encoded protein is CASSLLTGGSNQPQHF.

The genes are TRBV4-2 and TRBJ1-1, with a tentative D call TRBD1 (5 bases). Looked up from germline, CDR1 is LGHNA and CDR2 is YNFKEQ. The CDR3 sequence is 14 residues long. The ends were cut back, 6 bases at V and 5 bases at J, with 16 bases in the middle. CDR3 in DNA: TGTGCCAGCAGACCTCCGGGGGGGGGTACTGAAGCTTTCTTT. This codes for CASRPPGGGTEAFF.

The chain employs TRBV7-3 and TRBJ1-5; weak D call: TRBD1 (5 bases). In germline, CDR1 is SGHTA, CDR2 FQGTGA. Trimming left V 2 bases short and J 6 bases short, with 8 bases between. The CDR3 length is 13 residues. DNA for the CDR3: TGTGCCAGCAGCTTACAGGGAGGTCAGCCCCAGCATTTT. It translates to CASSLQGGQPQHF.

The chain recombines TRBV6-1 with TRBJ1-4, with 12 bases aligning to TRBD1. This CDR3 contains 16 residues. Trimming took 4 bases from V and 7 from J; bases not matched to a gene: 7. Per the germline V gene, CDR1 is MNHNS and CDR2 is SASEGT. The CDR3 sequence is CASSGDRGPGVEKLFF. CDR3 in DNA: TGTGCCAGCAGTGGGGACAGGGGGCCGGGGGTTGAAAAACTGTTTTTT.